The rows below give T cell receptor beta chains drawn from one sample of a study of memory CD4+ T cells and cytomegalovirus serostatus. Method: immunoSEQ multiplex PCR; TCRdb's copy keeps in-frame clones and lacks some. The sample records tens of thousands of clones, 82% being singletons. The sequencing sample was made of memory CD4+ T cells from blood. These receptors were taken from an adult in good health and CMV-seronegative. Some clones in this sample may be carry-over from other donors' samples. CDR3s include the opening cysteine and the closing phenylalanine or tryptophan. The order of the fields is V gene, CDR3 length, CDR3 protein.

V: TRBV7-2; length: 13; CDR3: CASSLTVNTEAFF
V: TRBV5-1; length: 14; CDR3: CASSLIGGNTEAFF
V: TRBV5-1; length: 11; CDR3: CASTGLETQYF
V: TRBV6-5; length: 13; CDR3: CASVGYLNTEAFF
V: TRBV28; length: 14; CDR3: CASSLITNTYEQYF
V: TRBV28; length: 17; CDR3: CASSPPAVAGWTDTQYF
V: TRBV6-6; length: 12; CDR3: CASSRGRDEQYF
V: TRBV18; length: 13; CDR3: CASRSTGAYEQYF
V: TRBV7-2; length: 12; CDR3: CASSLTLYEQYF
V: TRBV28; length: 12; CDR3: CASSIGFSEQYF
V: TRBV27; length: 15; CDR3: CASSPGRVWYYEQYF
V: TRBV11-2; length: 17; CDR3: CASSSYSLAGGGKTQYF
V: TRBV5-1; length: 13; CDR3: CASSWDRPYEQYF
V: TRBV5-4; length: 12; CDR3: CASSSDSLGQYF
V: TRBV9; length: 15; CDR3: CASSVDVGGADTQYF
V: TRBV5-1; length: 14; CDR3: CASSWGEVSGELFF
V: TRBV5-1; length: 15; CDR3: CASSIGLAGKDTQYF
V: TRBV7-9; length: 16; CDR3: CASSPPLGRGRDEQYF
V: TRBV30; length: 15; CDR3: CAWSPPGGFGNTIYF
V: TRBV7-2; length: 13; CDR3: CASSFRWENTIYF
V: TRBV12-5; length: 14; CDR3: CASGLGAGNEKLFF